The rows below give T cell receptor beta chains drawn from one sample of a study of blood T cells in healthy people across ages. TCRdb processed the 5' RACE reads anew with MiXCR; each CDR3 protein has one entry. The sample shows over 1.5 million distinct CDR3 sequences, 49% of them seen only once. The material sequenced was blood. Receptor source: a woman aged 40-49 years in good health. Both conserved end residues are part of each CDR3.

v_call	j_call	cdr3_aa
TRBV7-3	TRBJ2-1	CASSSVMYGEQFF
TRBV6-2/TRBV6-3	TRBJ2-1	CASILDRGPYNEQFF
TRBV24-1	TRBJ2-3	CATSDIGQGGTDTQYF
TRBV7-9	TRBJ2-7	CASSRTQGIYEQYF
TRBV7-9	TRBJ1-2	CASSLGKYRGRTHGYTF
TRBV4-2	TRBJ2-7	CASSHGAAGSGGEQYF
TRBV20-1	TRBJ2-1	CSAGAGGDEQFF
TRBV7-9	TRBJ2-1	CASSLGAGGEQFF
TRBV5-1	TRBJ2-5	CASSLRGGAPFDNEQYF
TRBV7-2	TRBJ2-3	CASSLAGLESDTQYF